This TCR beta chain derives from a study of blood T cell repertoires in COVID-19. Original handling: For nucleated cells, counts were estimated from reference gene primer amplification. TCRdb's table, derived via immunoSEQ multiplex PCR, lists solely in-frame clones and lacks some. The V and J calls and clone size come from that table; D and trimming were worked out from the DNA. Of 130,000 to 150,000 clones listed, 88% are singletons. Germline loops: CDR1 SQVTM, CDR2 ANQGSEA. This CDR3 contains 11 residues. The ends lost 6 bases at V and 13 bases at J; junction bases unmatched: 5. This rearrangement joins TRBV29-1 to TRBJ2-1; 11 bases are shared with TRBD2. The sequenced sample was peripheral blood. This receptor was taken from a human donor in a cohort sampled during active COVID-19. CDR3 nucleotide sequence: TGCAGCGTGGCTGGGACTAGCGGACAGTTCTTC. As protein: CSVAGTSGQFF.